Listed below are T cell receptor beta chains from one sample, sequenced in a study of beta chain features in type 1 diabetes. Sequencing used immunoSEQ multiplex PCR; TCRdb keeps in-frame clones, though not all of them. Of about 120,000 clones listed, roughly 15% are singletons. The sequencing sample was made of central memory CD4+ T cells from blood. These receptors were taken from a man aged 30 to 39 with type 1 diabetes. CDR3s include the opening cysteine and the closing phenylalanine or tryptophan. D genes are given only for firm matches. Clone size is shown for a subset of rows, as once, few, many or a class of expanded clone.

D: NA; J: TRBJ2-1; V: TRBV23-1; length: 12; size: many; DNA: TGCGCCAGCAGTCAAGGCAGGGATGAGCAGTTCTTC; CDR3: CASSQGRDEQFF
D: TRBD1; J: TRBJ2-7; V: TRBV7-9; length: 15; size: few; DNA: TGTGCCAGCAGCTCAGACAGGGGCTCAACCTACGAGCAGTACTTC; CDR3: CASSSDRGSTYEQYF
D: NA; J: TRBJ1-3; V: TRBV7-2; length: 15; size: few; DNA: TGTGCCAGCAGCCGAGAAGGGTTCTCTGGAAACACCATATATTTT; CDR3: CASSREGFSGNTIYF
D: NA; J: TRBJ2-2; V: TRBV4-2; length: 14; size: few; DNA: TGTGCCAGCAGCCTCACCTCGGAGGCCGGGGAGCTGTTTTTT; CDR3: CASSLTSEAGELFF
D: NA; J: TRBJ2-7; V: TRBV7-2; length: 13; size: NA; DNA: TGTGCCAGCAGCTTAGGGACTGTCTACGAGCAGTACTTC; CDR3: CASSLGTVYEQYF
D: TRBD1; J: TRBJ2-7; V: TRBV14; length: 14; size: NA; DNA: TGTGCCAGCAGCCAAGACAGGGGGTCCTACGAGCAGTACTTC; CDR3: CASSQDRGSYEQYF
D: NA; J: TRBJ2-2; V: TRBV30; length: 16; size: NA; DNA: TGTGCCTGGAGTGTAAGTGCCAGTACGAACACCGGGGAGCTGTTTTTT; CDR3: CAWSVSASTNTGELFF
D: NA; J: TRBJ2-3; V: TRBV4-3; length: 17; size: few; DNA: TGCGCCAGCAGCCAAGATTTGAATGGGGGGAGCACAGATACGCAGTATTTT; CDR3: CASSQDLNGGSTDTQYF
D: NA; J: TRBJ2-7; V: TRBV18; length: 13; size: NA; DNA: TGTGCCAGCTCACCCGGGTCAGGATACGAGCAGTACTTC; CDR3: CASSPGSGYEQYF
D: NA; J: TRBJ2-2; V: TRBV27; length: 14; size: NA; DNA: TGTGCCAGCAGACAAGAACGACACACCGGGGAGCTGTTTTTT; CDR3: CASRQERHTGELFF
D: NA; J: TRBJ1-5; V: TRBV5-1; length: 15; size: few; DNA: TGCGCCAGCAGCCTGGAGGGTTTAGCTAATCAGCCCCAGCATTTT; CDR3: CASSLEGLANQPQHF
D: TRBD2; J: TRBJ2-7; V: TRBV7-2; length: 15; size: few; DNA: TGTGCCAGCGCCCCGGGACTAGCCTTCTCCTACGAGCAGTACTTC; CDR3: CASAPGLAFSYEQYF
D: NA; J: TRBJ2-7; V: TRBV18; length: 14; size: few; DNA: TGTGCCAGCTCACTCGGGACGTCTACCTACGAGCAGTACTTC; CDR3: CASSLGTSTYEQYF
D: NA; J: TRBJ1-2; V: TRBV13; length: 13; size: many; DNA: TGTGCCAGCAGCTTAAACAGGGTCTATGGCTACACCTTC; CDR3: CASSLNRVYGYTF
D: NA; J: TRBJ2-5; V: TRBV6-5; length: 15; size: few; DNA: TGTGCCAGCAGTCCCTCTAGGGCTAGTAAAGAGACCCAGTACTTC; CDR3: CASSPSRASKETQYF
D: NA; J: TRBJ2-3; V: TRBV14; length: 14; size: NA; DNA: TGTGCCAGCAGCTATTCAGGGTCCACAGATACGCAGTATTTT; CDR3: CASSYSGSTDTQYF
D: NA; J: TRBJ2-3; V: TRBV29-1; length: 13; size: NA; DNA: TGCAGCGTTGAAGATCAGGCCACGGATACGCAGTATTTT; CDR3: CSVEDQATDTQYF
D: NA; J: TRBJ2-3; V: TRBV7-9; length: 13; size: medium-sized; DNA: TGTGCCAGCCTAGGGCAGGGCACAGATACGCAGTATTTT; CDR3: CASLGQGTDTQYF
D: NA; J: TRBJ2-1; V: TRBV7-8; length: 14; size: few; DNA: TGTGCCAGCAGCTTAGTTGGGGTTAACGGTGAGCAGTTCTTC; CDR3: CASSLVGVNGEQFF
D: NA; J: TRBJ1-1; V: TRBV6-6; length: 13; size: NA; DNA: TGTGCCAGCAGTTACGGGGGCAACACTGAAGCTTTCTTT; CDR3: CASSYGGNTEAFF
D: NA; J: TRBJ1-6; V: TRBV6-5; length: 12; size: NA; DNA: TGTGCCAGCAACTCACGAGGGTCACCCCTCCACTTT; CDR3: CASNSRGSPLHF
D: TRBD2; J: TRBJ2-3; V: TRBV5-4; length: 16; size: NA; DNA: TGTGCCAGCAGCTTGGGAGCGGGGGGGTTTGGAGATACGCAGTATTTT; CDR3: CASSLGAGGFGDTQYF
D: NA; J: TRBJ1-5; V: TRBV30; length: 13; size: few; DNA: TGTGCCTGGAGGCTGTCCGGGGAGCAGCCCCAGCATTTT; CDR3: CAWRLSGEQPQHF
D: TRBD1; J: TRBJ2-1; V: TRBV7-2; length: 14; size: few; DNA: TGTGCCAGCAGCTCCAGGACAGGGGCTATTGAGCAGTTCTTC; CDR3: CASSSRTGAIEQFF
D: NA; J: TRBJ2-1; V: TRBV29-1; length: 12; size: few; DNA: TGCAGCGCCCGGGACAACTCCTACGAGCAGTTCTTC; CDR3: CSARDNSYEQFF
D: NA; J: TRBJ2-6; V: TRBV5-1; length: 16; size: NA; DNA: TGCGCCAGCGACCTAAGCGTGGGTTCTGGGGCCAACGTCCTGACTTTC; CDR3: CASDLSVGSGANVLTF